One and the same sample provided the 26 T cell receptor beta chains below, sequenced in a study of CXCR3-negative and CXCR3-positive naive CD8 T cells. 5' RACE that incorporated UMI labels was used to prepare the TRB cDNA libraries. TCRdb re-called the 5' RACE reads and shows each CDR3 protein once, DNA omitted. The ten most abundant clones cover under 0.95% of a sample with 80,000 to 100,000 distinct CDR3 sequences. Antigens of these TCRs are unknown. Study-wide findings and caveats: Hydrophobicity of TRB CDR3s was greater in CXCR3-positive naive cells than in CXCR3-negative naive cells.

The sequencing input was naive CXCR3+ CD8+ T cells from blood. The subset here: CD45RO-CCR7+CD27+CD95- naive CD8+ T cells expressing CXCR3 (TNR3+). The source of these receptors is a human donor in good health. Some clones in this sample may be carry-over from other donors' samples.

The chain carries TRBV12-3 or TRBV12-4 and TRBJ2-7; TCRdb selects TRBD1, and the lack of DNA leaves this call unchecked. The CDR3 has 12 residues. Here the CDR3 reads CASSIDRAGRIF.

The J gene is TRBJ2-7, the V gene TRBV4-1. This CDR3 contains 15 residues. The V gene's germline CDR1 is MGHRA and CDR2 YSYEKL. The CDR3 loop is CASSQGYGVGYEQYF.

The chain has TRBV29-1 and TRBJ2-7. The germline V gene encodes CDR1 SQVTM and CDR2 ANQGSEA. CDR3 length equals 13 residues. The CDR3: CSVGDRSSYEQYF.

This rearrangement joins TRBV6-2 or TRBV6-3 to TRBJ2-7; TCRdb's D gene call, TRBD2, goes unchecked for lack of DNA. Germline V gene sequence: CDR1 MNHEY, CDR2 SVGEGT. The CDR3 length is 13 residues. The CDR3 loop reads CASITEDVYEQYF.

V usage is TRBV18 and J usage is TRBJ2-7. Germline values: CDR1 KGHSH, CDR2 LQKENI. The CDR3 covers 14 residues. CDR3 amino acids: CASSPRRDLYEQYF.

The J gene is TRBJ1-2, the V gene TRBV7-3; TCRdb picks TRBD1, but there is no DNA to check that call. The CDR3 sequence is 12 residues long. The germline V gene encodes CDR1 SGHTA and CDR2 FQGTGA. The CDR3 here is CASSLIMGEHTF.

The chain is built from TRBV6-5 and TRBJ2-2; lacking DNA, the TRBD1 call made by TCRdb goes unchecked. Germline V gene sequence: CDR1 MNHEY, CDR2 SVGAGI. This CDR3 is 20 amino acids long. The CDR3 here is CASSYSIIEDRGIYTGELFF.

CDR3 loop: CAWTGQDYNEQFF. This chain joins TRBV30 and TRBJ2-1. Germline V gene lookup returns CDR1 GTSNPN and CDR2 SVGIG (reference sequence). The CDR3 consists of 13 residues.

This chain joins TRBV29-1 and TRBJ1-1; TCRdb's D call of TRBD1 is untestable without DNA. This CDR3 comprises 12 residues. CDR1 is SQVTM and CDR2 is ANQGSEA in the germline V gene. The CDR3 reads CSVGTGSTEAFF.

This chain links TRBV25-1 with TRBJ2-2; TCRdb returns TRBD1, unconfirmable since there is no DNA. The CDR3 has 14 amino acids. Looked up from germline, CDR1 is MGHDK and CDR2 is SYGVNS. CDR3 amino acids: CASSDYVGAGELFF. Full variable domain (missing parts from reference TRBV25-1 and TRBJ2-2): EADIYQTPRYLVIGTGKKITLECSQTMGHDKMYWYQQDPGMELHLIHYSYGVNSTEKGDLSSESTVSRIRTEHFPLTLESARPSHTSQYLCASSDYVGAGELFFGEGSRLTVL.

The chain uses TRBV12-3 or TRBV12-4 and TRBJ2-5; TCRdb calls TRBD1, which cannot be checked without DNA. CDR3 size: 13 residues. This CDR3 reads CASSLGTGETQYF.

The CDR3 is CASSLPLSNQPQHF. The V gene is TRBV12-3 or TRBV12-4, the J gene TRBJ1-5. The CDR3 length is 14 residues.

Here the CDR3 reads CSAREGGGIETQYF. The V gene is TRBV20-1, the J gene TRBJ2-5; the TCRdb call, TRBD1, lacks DNA for checking. Per the germline V gene, CDR1 is DFQATT and CDR2 is SNEGSKA (reference sequence). The CDR3 is 14 amino acids.

The genes are TRBV4-1 and TRBJ2-3; TCRdb indicates TRBD1, and absent DNA this call remains unverified. Germline V gene lookup returns CDR1 MGHRA and CDR2 YSYEKL. This CDR3 has 15 residues. Here the CDR3 reads CASSPKAGGTDTQYF.

The rearrangement links TRBV29-1 to TRBJ2-1; the TRBD2 assignment by TCRdb is unverifiable without DNA. There are 13 residues in the CDR3. CDR1 is SQVTM, CDR2 ANQGSEA, per germline. The CDR3 loop reads CSVGLAGPNEQFF.

The rearrangement joins TRBV13 to TRBJ1-1; TCRdb selects TRBD1, and the lack of DNA leaves this call unchecked. Germline V lookup: CDR1 PRHDT, CDR2 FYEKMQ (reference sequence). This CDR3 is built from 13 residues. CDR3 amino acids: CASSVRGWAEAFF.

The chain joins TRBV20-1 to TRBJ1-2; there is no DNA to check the TCRdb D call of TRBD1. This CDR3 spans 18 amino acids. Germline loops: CDR1 DFQATT, CDR2 SNEGSKA (reference sequence). This CDR3 is CSASFFRDRELLGYGYTF.

This CDR3 is CASSLGFNQPQHF. The chain carries TRBV28 and TRBJ1-5. The CDR3 is 13 amino acids. Germline lookup yields CDR1 MDHEN and CDR2 SYDVKM.

The genes are TRBV29-1 and TRBJ2-1; TCRdb names TRBD2, which stays unverified in the absence of DNA. The CDR3 loop spans 15 amino acids. Germline CDR1 SQVTM, CDR2 ANQGSEA. CDR3 in amino acids: CSVKDGMGSYNEQFF.

The V call is TRBV24-1, the J call TRBJ2-1; TCRdb returns TRBD2, unconfirmable since there is no DNA. Germline CDR1 is KGHDR and CDR2 is SFDVKD. The CDR3 runs to 20 residues. This chain's CDR3 is CATSETGGRGILADYNEQFF.

The chain carries TRBV7-2 and TRBJ1-5. The CDR3 has 14 residues. Germline lookup yields CDR1 SGHTA and CDR2 FQGNSA. The CDR3: CASSYGPDYQPQHF.

The chain links TRBV7-6 to TRBJ2-7; the D gene TCRdb calls, TRBD2, cannot be checked with no DNA. The germline V gene encodes CDR1 SGHVS and CDR2 FNYEAQ. This CDR3 is built from 15 residues. The CDR3 here is CASSLGASPSYEQYF.

This CDR3 reads CSARPGDTEAFF. This chain uses TRBV20-1 with TRBJ1-1; TCRdb designates TRBD1, a call that cannot be tested without DNA. CDR3 length: 12 residues. Germline assignment: CDR1 DFQATT and CDR2 SNEGSKA (reference sequence).

CDR3 protein: CSVSSWLAGTYEQYF. The chain combines TRBV29-1 with TRBJ2-7; with no DNA, the TCRdb D assignment of TRBD2 cannot be verified. Germline loops: CDR1 SQVTM, CDR2 ANQGSEA. The CDR3 spans 15 residues.

CDR3 residues: CASSPGTETYEQYF. This sequence joins TRBV13 and TRBJ2-7; TCRdb's D call of TRBD1 is untestable without DNA. Germline values: CDR1 PRHDT, CDR2 FYEKMQ (reference sequence). The length of the CDR3 is 14 residues.

The chain couples TRBV29-1 to TRBJ2-1; TCRdb calls TRBD2, which cannot be checked without DNA. Per the germline V gene, CDR1 is SQVTM and CDR2 is ANQGSEA. The CDR3 is 13 amino acids. CDR3: CSVPGTDYNEQFF.